These 28 T cell receptor beta chains were all obtained from the same sample, sequenced in a study of shared clonotypes between healthy human individuals. The data were produced by immunoSEQ multiplex PCR, yet TCRdb's version contains in-frame clones alone and is incomplete. The table lists 2 million or so clones, approximately 95% of them singletons, with around 1.1% in the top ten. Naive CD8 cells, CD45RO-negative and positively selected for CCR7, excluded terminally differentiated effector memory CD45RA+ cells. Sequencing was done on a sample of naive CD8+ T cells sorted from blood. The receptors derive from a man between 18 and 29 years old in good health.

J is TRBJ2-7 and V is TRBV5-4; TRBD2 matches 10 bases. Germline values: CDR1 SGHNT, CDR2 YYREEE (reference sequence). The CDR3 is 16 amino acids. With 4 bases clipped from V and 4 bases from J, the junction kept 11 bases outside the gene matches. This CDR3 reads CASSGLLGTSEYEQYF. The CDR3 bases are TGTGCCAGCAGCGGTCTTCTCGGGACTAGCGAATACGAGCAGTACTTC.

This clone has only a few counts. The chain is built from TRBV4-1 and TRBJ2-3; 10 bases are a match to TRBD2. CDR3 size: 16 residues. Germline loops: CDR1 MGHRA, CDR2 YSYEKL. V shed 3 bases and J 1 base; nucleotides not matched to a gene: 4. CDR3 region: CASSQVGTSGTDTQYF. The DNA of the CDR3 is TGCGCCAGCAGCCAGGTGGGGACTAGCGGCACAGATACGCAGTATTTT.

For the CDR3, the DNA is TGTGCCAGTAGTGTGGCCAATGAAAAACTGTTTTTT. Translating gives CASSVANEKLFF. V is TRBV19 and J is TRBJ1-4; D is ambiguous. CDR1 is LNHDA and CDR2 is SQIVND in the germline V gene (reference sequence). Trimming removed 5 bases from V and 5 bases from J, with 6 bases in between. The CDR3 is 12 residues long.

The chain joins TRBV5-1 to TRBJ2-1; D gene uncertain. Germline-derived CDR1 and CDR2 are SGHRS and YFSETQ. The CDR3 totals 14 residues. V was clipped by 5 bases and J by 3 bases, with 12 bases between them. CDR3 region: CASRPEEFYNEQFF. DNA of the CDR3: TGCGCCAGCAGACCCGAGGAATTCTACAATGAGCAGTTCTTC.

This rearrangement joins TRBV27 to TRBJ2-7; 8 bases match TRBD1. CDR3 length: 16 residues. Losses at the gene ends were 0 bases for V and 5 bases for J; bases not matched to a gene: 9. Looked up from germline, CDR1 is MNHEY and CDR2 is SMNVEV (reference sequence). Written as DNA, the CDR3 is TGTGCCAGCAGTTTATCTTCGACAGGGGCCGGCGACGAGCAGTACTTC. Protein: CASSLSSTGAGDEQYF.

The chain joins TRBV28 to TRBJ2-1, with 10 bases lining up with TRBD1. V lost 5 bases to trimming and J lost 8 bases; unmatched junction nucleotides: 6. The germline V gene encodes CDR1 MDHEN and CDR2 SYDVKM. The CDR3 contains 14 residues. For the CDR3, the DNA is TGTGCCAGCAGTGAGGACAGGGGGTTGTATGAGCAGTTCTTC. Translating it yields CASSEDRGLYEQFF.

In its sample, this clone was seen a few times. The gene calls are TRBV13 and TRBJ2-3; D remains ambiguous. V was cut by 3 bases and J by 0 bases, with 10 bases left in between. The CDR3 is made up of 15 amino acids. Germline values: CDR1 PRHDT, CDR2 FYEKMQ (reference sequence). In nucleotides, the CDR3 is TGTGCCAGCAGCTTGACTCCCTTGAGCACAGATACGCAGTATTTT. The encoded protein is CASSLTPLSTDTQYF.

Worth noting for this clone: The same CDR3 is also encoded by other DNA sequences in this sample. The chain has TRBV5-6 and TRBJ2-1; D is unclear. The CDR3 spans 16 residues. In germline, CDR1 is SGHDT, CDR2 YYEEEE. With 0 bases removed from V and 0 bases from J, the gap between germline ends came to 10 bases. The CDR3 loop reads CASSLGGSHSYNEQFF. The CDR3 nucleotides read TGTGCCAGCAGCTTGGGGGGATCGCACTCCTACAATGAGCAGTTCTTC.

The chain combines TRBV29-1 with TRBJ2-3, with D possibly TRBD2 on 6 matching bases. The germline V gene has CDR1 SQVTM and CDR2 ANQGSEA. V was clipped by 2 bases and J by 0 bases, with 6 bases between them. This CDR3 is 13 amino acids long. Here the CDR3 reads CSVESGSTDTQYF. CDR3 DNA: TGCAGCGTTGAAAGCGGGAGCACAGATACGCAGTATTTT.

A remark on this clone: This same CDR3 is encoded by further DNA sequences in the sample. V and J are TRBV4-1 and TRBJ2-1; no clear D. CDR1 and CDR2 from the germline V gene are MGHRA and YSYEKL. This CDR3 contains 14 residues. V was shortened by 1 base and J by 4 bases, with 8 bases between the two germline ends. In nucleotides, the CDR3 is TGCGCCAGCAGCCAAGTTGGAGCGTACAATGAGCAGTTCTTC. This translates into CASSQVGAYNEQFF.

The genes are TRBV13 and TRBJ2-3; TRBD2 agrees at 13 bases. The CDR3 runs to 16 residues. V was clipped by 5 bases and J by 5 bases; unmatched bases: 7. Germline CDR1 and CDR2: PRHDT and FYEKMQ (reference sequence). CDR3 protein: CASSTPRLAGGDTQYF. DNA of the CDR3: TGTGCCAGCAGCACCCCACGACTAGCGGGAGGAGATACGCAGTATTTT.

This chain joins TRBV30 and TRBJ2-7; 14 bases fit TRBD2. Germline CDR1 GTSNPN, CDR2 SVGIG (reference sequence). This CDR3 contains 16 residues. The ends lost 0 bases at V and 6 bases at J; junction bases unmatched: 7. The CDR3 spells CAWSVPRTSGRLEQYF. The CDR3 DNA sequence: TGTGCCTGGAGTGTTCCCCGGACTAGCGGGAGGCTCGAGCAGTACTTC. Together with reference TRBV30 and TRBJ2-7, the CDR3 gives the full variable domain: SQTIHQWPATLVQPVGSPLSLECTVEGTSNPNLYWYRQAAGRGLQLLFYSVGIGQISSEVPQNLSASRPQDRQFILSSKKLLLSDSGFYLCAWSVPRTSGRLEQYFGPGTRLTVT.

This chain uses TRBV5-1 with TRBJ1-1; no clear D. The CDR3 extends over 13 amino acids. The V gene's germline CDR1 is SGHRS and CDR2 YFSETQ. Trimming stripped 1 base from V and 2 bases from J, with 6 bases between. In DNA, the CDR3 is TGCGCCAGCAGCTTGCATGTAAACACTGAAGCTTTCTTT. This codes for CASSLHVNTEAFF.

As for this clone: Other nucleotide sequences in the sample specify the same CDR3. This chain uses TRBV7-9 with TRBJ2-7; D is possibly TRBD2 (7 bases). The length of the CDR3 is 12 residues. V lost 5 bases, J lost 3 bases, and 8 bases lay in between. Germline CDR1 SEHNR, CDR2 FQNEAQ (reference sequence). The CDR3 is CASSRGGYEQYF. CDR3 sequence (DNA): TGTGCCAGCAGCAGGGGGGGCTACGAGCAGTACTTC.

The genes are TRBV10-3 and TRBJ1-6; 11 nucleotides match TRBD1. The CDR3 sequence is 15 residues long. Germline CDR1 is ENHRY and CDR2 is SYGVKD. V was clipped by 2 bases and J by 8 bases; unmatched bases: 2. The CDR3 protein is CAISEGTGGYSPLHF. The CDR3 region has the DNA TGTGCCATCAGTGAGGGGACAGGGGGATATTCACCCCTCCACTTT.

CDR3 protein: CASTGQTTYEQYF. Written as DNA, the CDR3 is TGTGCCAGCACTGGACAGACAACCTACGAGCAGTACTTC. The chain has TRBV2 and TRBJ2-7, with a possible D match to TRBD1 (6 bases). Looked up from germline, CDR1 is SNHLY and CDR2 is FYNNEI. The germline V and J ends were trimmed by 7 bases and 2 bases, with 12 bases remaining between them. The CDR3 loop spans 13 amino acids. The entire variable domain, with the rest obtained from reference TRBV2 and TRBJ2-7, is as follows: EPEVTQTPSHQVTQMGQEVILRCVPISNHLYFYWYRQILGQKVEFLVSFYNNEISEKSEIFDDQFSVERPDGSNFTLKIRSTKLEDSAMYFCASTGQTTYEQYFGPGTRLTVT.

The DNA of the CDR3 is TGTGCCAGCAGCTTAAAATGGTGGGGGCGAGAGACCCAGTACTTC. It codes for CASSLKWWGRETQYF. V usage is TRBV7-2 and J usage is TRBJ2-5; D is possibly TRBD1 (6 bases). Trimming pared 2 bases from V and 4 bases from J, leaving 14 bases between. CDR1 is SGHTA and CDR2 is FQGNSA in the germline V gene. CDR3 length: 15 residues.

The chain joins TRBV2 to TRBJ1-5; 9 nucleotides align to TRBD1. The CDR3 is 15 amino acids. Germline-derived CDR1 and CDR2 are SNHLY and FYNNEI. The V gene end was trimmed by 8 bases and the J gene end by 3 bases; junction bases not matched to a gene: 8. Written as DNA, the CDR3 is TGTGCCAGCGACGGAGGGGACAGGGTCAATCAGCCCCAGCATTTT. This encodes CASDGGDRVNQPQHF.

J is TRBJ1-1 and V is TRBV19; possible D gene TRBD1, 5 bases. CDR1 is LNHDA and CDR2 is SQIVND in the germline V gene (reference sequence). The V end was cut by 9 bases, the J end by 2 bases, with 16 bases between. This CDR3 spans 14 amino acids. CDR3: CASWDPQLNTEAFF. The CDR3 nucleotides read TGTGCCAGCTGGGACCCCCAACTAAACACTGAAGCTTTCTTT.

The rearrangement uses TRBV7-9 and TRBJ2-1, with D maybe TRBD2 (5 bases). Trimming removed 4 bases from V and 4 bases from J, with 20 bases in between. The CDR3 runs 17 residues. The V gene's germline CDR1 is SEHNR and CDR2 FQNEAQ (reference sequence). Here the CDR3 DNA reads TGTGCCAGCAGCTCACCTAGCAACCCGAAACATTACAATGAGCAGTTCTTC. As protein: CASSSPSNPKHYNEQFF.

For the CDR3, the DNA is TGTGCCAGCTCACCTCCGGGACAGGGGGCTGGGGCCAACGTCCTGACTTTC. Translating gives CASSPPGQGAGANVLTF. The genes are TRBV18 and TRBJ2-6, with TRBD1 matching 11 bases. Trimming took 3 bases from V and 2 from J; bases not matched to a gene: 3. The germline gives CDR1 KGHSH, CDR2 LQKENI. The CDR3 consists of 17 residues.

The V and J genes are TRBV9 and TRBJ1-2, with D possibly being TRBD1 (6 bases). CDR1 and CDR2 from the germline V gene are SGDLS and YYNGEE. The V and J ends lost 2 bases and 8 bases respectively, with 22 bases between them. The CDR3 is 16 amino acids. This CDR3 reads CASSVNDGQLLGGYTF. The DNA for the CDR3 is TGTGCCAGCAGCGTGAACGACGGACAGTTATTGGGGGGCTACACCTTC.

This clone was seen once. The genes are TRBV4-1 and TRBJ2-1, with 10 positions matching TRBD2. The junction had 6 bases not matched to a gene; V was cut back by 2 bases and J by 8 bases. The CDR3 is 15 amino acids. Looked up from germline, CDR1 is MGHRA and CDR2 is YSYEKL. This CDR3 reads CASSQSVAGGHEQFF. As DNA, the CDR3 is TGCGCCAGCAGCCAATCGGTAGCGGGGGGCCATGAGCAGTTCTTC.

The rearrangement links TRBV25-1 to TRBJ1-5; 9 nucleotides align to TRBD1. The CDR3 runs to 16 residues. The V gene end was trimmed by 5 bases and the J gene end by 0 bases; junction bases not matched to a gene: 5. Germline CDR1 is MGHDK and CDR2 is SYGVNS. The DNA of the CDR3 is TGTGCCAGCAGTCACAGGGGGCGTTATAGCAATCAGCCCCAGCATTTT. As protein: CASSHRGRYSNQPQHF.

This sequence joins TRBV7-9 and TRBJ1-5; a weak D match, TRBD1 (6 bases). This CDR3 contains 14 residues. Germline CDR1 and CDR2: SEHNR and FQNEAQ (reference sequence). Between the trimmed V and J ends, which lost 1 base and 6 bases, there was a span of 10 bases. CDR3 nucleotides: TGTGCCAGCAGCTTAGAGGGGGGAATTCAGCCCCAGCATTTT. It yields the protein CASSLEGGIQPQHF.

V and J are TRBV5-4 and TRBJ1-1, with 12 bases identical to TRBD1. CDR1 SGHNT and CDR2 YYREEE come from the germline V gene (reference sequence). The CDR3 runs to 17 residues. The J segment lost 1 base and the V segment lost 4 bases, leaving 8 bases of the junction unmatched. The DNA of the CDR3 is TGTGCCAGCAGCCCTCCGGGACAGGGGGCCGGGAACACTGAAGCTTTCTTT. It encodes CASSPPGQGAGNTEAFF. The whole variable domain, remainder taken from reference TRBV5-4 and TRBJ1-1, is ETGVTQSPTHLIKTRGQQVTLRCSSQSGHNTVSWYQQALGQGPQFIFQYYREEENGRGNFPPRFSGLQFPNYSSELNVNALELDDSALYLCASSPPGQGAGNTEAFFGQGTRLTVV.

As regards this clone: At the DNA level, this CDR3 is encoded by other sequences in the same sample as well. J is TRBJ2-3 and V is TRBV11-2, with 9 positions matching TRBD2. V shed 1 base, J shed 5 bases, and the junction held 1 base outside the gene matches. Germline assignment: CDR1 SGHAT and CDR2 FQNNGV. This CDR3 comprises 14 residues. The CDR3 spells CASSLGREGDTQYF. The CDR3 DNA reads TGTGCCAGCAGCTTAGGGCGGGAGGGAGATACGCAGTATTTT. The full variable domain, in which reference TRBV11-2 and TRBJ2-3 provide the parts outside the CDR3, is EAGVAQSPRYKIIEKRQSVAFWCNPISGHATLYWYQQILGQGPKLLIQFQNNGVVDDSQLPKDRFSAERLKGVDSTLKIQPAKLEDSAVYLCASSLGREGDTQYFGPGTRLTVL.

This chain connects TRBV28 to TRBJ1-4, with D hard to call. The V gene's germline CDR1 is MDHEN and CDR2 SYDVKM. CDR3 size: 14 residues. Trimming left V 5 bases short and J 7 bases short, with 14 bases between. In DNA, the CDR3 is TGTGCCAGCAGTCGGCGGGCCGACTTTGAAAAACTGTTTTTT. The encoded protein is CASSRRADFEKLFF.